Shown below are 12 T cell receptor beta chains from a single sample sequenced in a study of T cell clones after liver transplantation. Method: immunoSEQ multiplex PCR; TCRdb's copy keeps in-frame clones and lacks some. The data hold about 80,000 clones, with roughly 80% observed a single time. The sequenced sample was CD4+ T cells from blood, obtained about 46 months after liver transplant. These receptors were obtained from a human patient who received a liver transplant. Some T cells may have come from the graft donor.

CDR3: CASSPGTRRYEQYF. DNA of the CDR3: TGCGCCAGCAGCCCCGGGACTAGGAGATACGAGCAGTACTTC. This chain connects TRBV5-1 to TRBJ2-7, with 8 bases lining up with TRBD2. Per the germline V gene, CDR1 is SGHRS and CDR2 is YFSETQ. J was trimmed by 4 bases and V by 4 bases; bases with no gene match: 7. The CDR3 sequence is 14 residues long. Variable domain in full (rest from reference TRBV5-1 and TRBJ2-7): KAGVTQTPRYLIKTRGQQVTLSCSPISGHRSVSWYQQTPGQGLQFLFEYFSETQRNKGNFPGRFSGRQFSNSRSEMNVSTLELGDSALYLCASSPGTRRYEQYFGPGTRLTVT.

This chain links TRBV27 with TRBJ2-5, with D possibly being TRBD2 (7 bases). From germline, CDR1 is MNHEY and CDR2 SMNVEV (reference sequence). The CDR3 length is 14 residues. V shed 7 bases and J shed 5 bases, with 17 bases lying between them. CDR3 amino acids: CASTPRGGTETQYF. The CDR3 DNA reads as TGTGCCAGCACCCCAAGGGGGGGCACGGAGACCCAGTACTTC.

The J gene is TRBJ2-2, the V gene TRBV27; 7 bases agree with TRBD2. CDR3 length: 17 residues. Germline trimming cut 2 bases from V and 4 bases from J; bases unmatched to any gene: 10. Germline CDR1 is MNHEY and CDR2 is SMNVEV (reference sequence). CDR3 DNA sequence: TGTGCCAGCAGTTTACGAAGCGGACTAGATATCACCGGGGAGCTGTTTTTT. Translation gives CASSLRSGLDITGELFF.

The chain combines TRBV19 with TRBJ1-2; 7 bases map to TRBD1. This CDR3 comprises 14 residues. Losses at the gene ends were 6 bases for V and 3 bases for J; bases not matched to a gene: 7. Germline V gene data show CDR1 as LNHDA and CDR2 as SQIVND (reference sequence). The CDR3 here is CASRTLQGDYGYTF. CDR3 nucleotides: TGTGCCAGTAGAACCCTCCAGGGGGACTATGGCTACACCTTC.

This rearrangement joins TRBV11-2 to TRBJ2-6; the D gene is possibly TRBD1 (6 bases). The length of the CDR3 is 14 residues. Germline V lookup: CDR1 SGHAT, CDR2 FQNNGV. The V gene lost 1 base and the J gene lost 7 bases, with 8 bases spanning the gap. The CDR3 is CASSLGGGANVLTF. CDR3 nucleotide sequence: TGTGCCAGCAGCTTAGGAGGGGGAGCCAACGTCCTGACTTTC. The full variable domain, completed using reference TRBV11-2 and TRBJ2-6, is EAGVAQSPRYKIIEKRQSVAFWCNPISGHATLYWYQQILGQGPKLLIQFQNNGVVDDSQLPKDRFSAERLKGVDSTLKIQPAKLEDSAVYLCASSLGGGANVLTFGAGSRLTVL.

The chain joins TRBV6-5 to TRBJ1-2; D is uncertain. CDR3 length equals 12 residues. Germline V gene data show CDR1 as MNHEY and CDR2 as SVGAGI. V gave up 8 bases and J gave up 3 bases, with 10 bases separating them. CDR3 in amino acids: CASSGRYYGYTF. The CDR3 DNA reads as TGTGCCAGCTCCGGTCGGTACTATGGCTACACCTTC.

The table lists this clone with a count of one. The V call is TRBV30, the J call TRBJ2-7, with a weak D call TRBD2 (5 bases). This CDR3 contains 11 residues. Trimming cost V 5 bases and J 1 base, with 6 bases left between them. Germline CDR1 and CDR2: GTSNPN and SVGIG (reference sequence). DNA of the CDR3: TGTGCCTGGGGGAGATCCTACGAGCAGTACTTC. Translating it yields CAWGRSYEQYF.

The CDR3 DNA reads as TGTGCCAGCAGTTTACCTCTTCCTAGCGGGGAGCTGTTTTTT. Translating it yields CASSLPLPSGELFF. The genes are TRBV6-5 and TRBJ2-2; D is ambiguous. This CDR3 has 14 residues. The V and J ends lost 4 bases and 7 bases respectively, with 13 bases between them. CDR1 and CDR2 from the germline V gene are MNHEY and SVGAGI.

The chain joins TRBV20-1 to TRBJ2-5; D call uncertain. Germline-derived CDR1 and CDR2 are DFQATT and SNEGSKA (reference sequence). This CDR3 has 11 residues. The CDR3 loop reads CSPFFGETQYF. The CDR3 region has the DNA TGCAGCCCCTTTTTCGGAGAGACCCAGTACTTC.

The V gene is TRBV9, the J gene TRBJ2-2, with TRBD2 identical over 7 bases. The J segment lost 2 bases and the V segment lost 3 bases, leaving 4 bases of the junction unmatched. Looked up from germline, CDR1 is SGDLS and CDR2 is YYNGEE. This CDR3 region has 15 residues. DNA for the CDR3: TGTGCCAGCAGCGCAGCGGGGTATAACACCGGGGAGCTGTTTTTT. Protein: CASSAAGYNTGELFF.

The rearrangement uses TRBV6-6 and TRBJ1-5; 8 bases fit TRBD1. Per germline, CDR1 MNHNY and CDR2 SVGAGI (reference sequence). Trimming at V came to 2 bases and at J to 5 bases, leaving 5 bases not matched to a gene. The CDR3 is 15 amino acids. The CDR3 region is CASSYGQGPDQPQHF. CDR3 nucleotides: TGTGCCAGCAGTTACGGACAGGGACCGGATCAGCCCCAGCATTTT.

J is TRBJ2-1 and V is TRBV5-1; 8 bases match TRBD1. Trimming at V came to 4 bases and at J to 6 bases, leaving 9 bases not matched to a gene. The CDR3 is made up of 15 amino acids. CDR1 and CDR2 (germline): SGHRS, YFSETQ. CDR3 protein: CASSLRTGSGNEQFF. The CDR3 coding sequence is TGCGCCAGCAGCCTTAGGACAGGGAGTGGCAATGAGCAGTTCTTC.